This TCR beta chain came from a study of radiotherapy plus CTLA-4 blockade in lung cancer. Study-wide results and caveats: Early clone dynamics of blood T cells, plus interferon-beta, reportedly predicted response best. Some TCR clones had been derived from tumors. These clones expanded in peripheral blood after radiotherapy plus ipilimumab.

The V gene lost 3 bases and the J gene lost 4 bases, with 12 bases spanning the gap. This CDR3 spans 15 amino acids. CDR1 is SEHNR, CDR2 FQNEAQ, per germline (reference sequence). This clone came up a few times. The antigen remains undetermined. Profiled with immunoSEQ multiplex PCR; TCRdb holds only in-frame clones, not every one. The sample has more than 75,000 clones, more than 70% seen once; the top ten hold roughly an eighth. The sample was peripheral blood, taken from a patient treated with radiotherapy plus ipilimumab. The genes are TRBV7-9 and TRBJ2-2, with TRBD1 as a possible D gene (5 bases). This receptor was identified in a human donor with non-small cell lung cancer that progressed on radiotherapy plus ipilimumab. The CDR3 loop is CASSFGQGLTGELFF. In nucleotides, the CDR3 is TGTGCCAGCAGCTTCGGCCAGGGTCTCACCGGGGAGCTGTTTTTT. Variable domain in full (rest from reference TRBV7-9 and TRBJ2-2): DTGVSQNPRHKITKRGQNVTFRCDPISEHNRLYWYRQTLGQGPEFLTYFQNEAQLEKSRLLSDRFSAERPKGSFSTLEIQRTEQGDSAMYLCASSFGQGLTGELFFGEGSRLTVL.